The rows below give T cell receptor beta chains drawn from one sample of a study of response to subunit inactivated influenza vaccine. TCRdb called the RT-PCR reads again in MiXCR, with one record for every CDR3 protein. The data show 800,000 to 1,000,000 distinct CDR3 sequences, with 21% seen just once and 10% held by the top ten. The material sequenced was PBMCs from blood, taken roughly 5 days after vaccination. These receptors were taken from a man aged 45-65 years who received an inactivated influenza vaccine. Both conserved end residues are part of each CDR3. A D gene is named only where the DNA matches it firmly. Rows may omit the clone size; those that give it use once, few, many or a size class.

TRBJ1-5,.,TRBV15,few,CATSHRRVSVQSGNQPQHF,TGTGCCACCAGTCACAGGAGAGTTTCTGTACAGAGTGGCAATCAGCCCCAGCATTTT
TRBJ2-2,.,TRBV12-3/TRBV12-4,few,CASTGPLWGTGELFF,TGTGCCAGCACGGGCCCTTTGTGGGGTACCGGGGAGCTGTTTTTT
TRBJ1-5,.,TRBV15,few,CATGVGVNQPQHF,TGTGCCACCGGCGTAGGGGTGAATCAGCCCCAGCATTTT
TRBJ2-7,.,TRBV6-1,.,CASSEDTSSYEQYF,TGTGCCAGCAGTGAGGACACTAGCTCCTACGAGCAGTACTTC
TRBJ2-2,TRBD1,TRBV28,.,CASSPDRVGAGELFF,TGTGCCAGCAGTCCCGACAGGGTCGGGGCCGGGGAGCTGTTTTTT
TRBJ1-1,TRBD1,TRBV7-2,.,CASSLMDRVAFF,TGTGCCAGCAGCTTAATGGACAGGGTAGCTTTCTTT
TRBJ2-3,TRBD2,TRBV2,.,CASRGTSGGPGTDTQYF,TGTGCCAGCAGGGGGACTAGCGGGGGGCCGGGGACAGATACGCAGTATTTT
TRBJ2-1,.,TRBV20-1,.,CSASPSLRSYNEQFF,TGCAGTGCTAGCCCCTCGCTACGATCCTACAATGAGCAGTTCTTC
TRBJ2-7,TRBD1,TRBV20-1,.,CSARSGTGRYEQYF,TGCAGTGCTAGATCCGGGACAGGGCGGTACGAGCAGTACTTC
TRBJ1-1,.,TRBV12-3/TRBV12-4,.,CASGRHGNTEAFF,TGTGCCAGCGGGCGGCACGGGAACACTGAAGCTTTCTTT
TRBJ1-1,.,TRBV6-1,.,CASSELQGNTEAFF,TGTGCCAGCAGTGAACTACAGGGGAACACTGAAGCTTTCTTT
TRBJ2-5,.,TRBV10-3,.,CAIPLSTQYF,TGTGCCATCCCCCTCTCGACCCAGTACTTC
TRBJ1-1,TRBD1,TRBV12-3/TRBV12-4,many,CASSLPRDRERKGEAFF,TGTGCCAGCAGTTTACCCCGGGACAGGGAAAGGAAGGGTGAAGCTTTCTTT
TRBJ2-2,TRBD1,TRBV5-1,.,CASSELGQRNTGELFF,TGCGCCAGCAGCGAATTGGGACAGAGGAACACCGGGGAGCTGTTTTTT
TRBJ2-7,.,TRBV4-1,many,CASSQAGMRQLSYEQYF,TGCGCCAGCAGCCAAGCGGGCATGCGTCAACTCTCCTACGAGCAGTACTTC
TRBJ2-5,.,TRBV20-1,few,CSARGLYQETQYF,TGCAGTGCTAGGGGACTCTACCAAGAGACCCAGTACTTC
TRBJ2-4,TRBD2,TRBV20-1,.,CSKTSGNRKNIQYF,TGCAGTAAGACTAGCGGGAATCGGAAAAACATTCAGTACTTC
TRBJ2-2,.,TRBV27,.,CASSKAARGTGELFF,TGTGCCAGCAGTAAAGCCGCTCGGGGCACCGGGGAGCTGTTTTTT
TRBJ2-2,.,TRBV6-5,.,CASSYSRGVSTGELFF,TGTGCCAGCAGTTACTCGAGGGGGGTTAGCACCGGGGAGCTGTTTTTT
TRBJ2-6,TRBD1,TRBV4-2,once,CASSRGQGGAGANVLTF,TGTGCCAGCAGCCGGGGACAGGGGGGGGCTGGGGCCAACGTCCTGACTTTC
TRBJ2-3,.,TRBV19,.,CASSITGGYLTDTQYF,TGTGCCAGTAGTATAACAGGAGGTTACCTCACAGATACGCAGTATTTT
TRBJ2-7,.,TRBV4-3,.,CASSQDPTSGEQYF,TGCGCCAGCAGCCAAGACCCCACCTCTGGCGAGCAGTACTTC
TRBJ2-7,.,TRBV10-3,few,CAISESGVGDYEQYF,TGTGCCATCAGTGAGTCGGGTGTGGGGGACTACGAGCAGTACTTC
TRBJ2-7,.,TRBV7-2,many,CASSPQAVEQYF,TGTGCCAGCAGCCCCCAAGCCGTCGAGCAGTACTTC
TRBJ2-3,TRBD1,TRBV7-2,few,CASSKQGLLSADTQYF,TGTGCCAGCAGCAAACAGGGGTTGTTAAGCGCAGATACGCAGTATTTT
TRBJ2-2,.,TRBV12-3/TRBV12-4,.,CASSFGPGPVPGELFF,TGTGCCAGCAGTTTCGGTCCCGGACCAGTCCCCGGGGAGCTGTTTTTT
TRBJ2-1,.,TRBV4-3,.,CASSQAGGASYNEQFF,TGCGCCAGCAGCCAAGCAGGGGGGGCTTCCTACAATGAGCAGTTCTTC
TRBJ2-7,TRBD2,TRBV7-8,.,CASSLAIPTSGGTYEQYF,TGTGCCAGCAGCTTAGCCATACCCACTAGCGGGGGGACCTACGAGCAGTACTTC
TRBJ2-1,.,TRBV20-1,.,CSATREADNEQFF,TGCAGTGCCACGAGGGAGGCGGACAATGAGCAGTTCTTC
TRBJ2-1,.,TRBV4-1,few,CASSQDRLTLSYNEQFF,TGCGCCAGCAGCCAAGACCGACTTACGCTCTCCTACAATGAGCAGTTCTTC
TRBJ2-5,TRBD2,TRBV12-3/TRBV12-4,many,CASSSSGAGETQYF,TGTGCCAGCAGCTCTAGCGGGGCCGGGGAGACCCAGTACTTC
TRBJ2-2,.,TRBV12-3/TRBV12-4,few,CASSLVQELFF,TGTGCCAGCAGTTTGGTGCAGGAGCTGTTTTTT
TRBJ2-2,.,TRBV4-3,few,CASSQDTGTGELFF,TGCGCCAGCAGCCAAGATACGGGCACCGGGGAGCTGTTTTTT
TRBJ2-1,.,TRBV11-1,few,CASSFGGQLDEQFF,TGTGCCAGCAGCTTCGGGGGTCAGTTAGATGAGCAGTTCTTC
TRBJ2-7,.,TRBV5-4,.,CASSLERPPSYEQYF,TGTGCCAGCAGCTTGGAGCGGCCTCCTTCCTACGAGCAGTACTTC
TRBJ2-5,.,TRBV10-3,.,CAISELGGPQETQYF,TGTGCCATCAGTGAGCTGGGGGGCCCCCAAGAGACCCAGTACTTC
TRBJ1-2,TRBD1,TRBV5-1,.,CASSWGTGANYGYTF,TGCGCCAGCAGCTGGGGGACAGGGGCTAACTATGGCTACACCTTC
TRBJ2-1,TRBD2,TRBV25-1,.,CASSVPGLTLSNEQFF,TGTGCCAGCAGCGTCCCGGGACTAACGTTAAGCAATGAGCAGTTCTTC
TRBJ2-7,.,TRBV5-1,.,CASRATASGEQYF,TGCGCCAGCAGGGCTACAGCTTCTGGCGAGCAGTACTTC
TRBJ2-1,TRBD2,TRBV5-1,.,CASRRSGGVYNEQFF,TGCGCCAGCAGGAGGAGCGGGGGTGTTTACAATGAGCAGTTCTTC
TRBJ2-2,.,TRBV7-8,.,CASSRNRIANTGELFF,TGTGCCAGCAGCCGAAACAGAATTGCGAACACCGGGGAGCTGTTTTTT
TRBJ1-1,.,TRBV7-9,few,CASSLRIGGEAFF,TGTGCCAGCAGCTTAAGGATAGGAGGGGAAGCTTTCTTT
TRBJ2-5,.,TRBV7-9,few,CASQISYQETQYF,TGTGCCAGCCAGATTTCGTACCAAGAGACCCAGTACTTC
TRBJ1-4,TRBD1,TRBV10-3,few,CATTGDRGYEKLFF,TGTGCCACCACGGGGGACAGGGGGTATGAAAAACTGTTTTTT
TRBJ2-7,.,TRBV7-2,.,CASSSVRSSYEQYF,TGTGCCAGCAGCTCGGTCCGGTCCTCCTACGAGCAGTACTTC
TRBJ1-5,TRBD1,TRBV6-1,few,CASSPIPGQGNQPQHF,TGTGCCAGCAGCCCTATACCGGGACAGGGAAATCAGCCCCAGCATTTT
TRBJ2-3,.,TRBV24-1,.,CATSDPGTDATDTQYF,TGTGCCACCAGTGATCCCGGGACTGATGCCACAGATACGCAGTATTTT
TRBJ2-5,TRBD2,TRBV15,.,CATSKKRERQETQYF,TGTGCCACCAGCAAAAAGCGGGAGCGCCAAGAGACCCAGTACTTC
TRBJ1-4,.,TRBV20-1,.,CSANDRATNEKLFF,TGCAGTGCTAATGACCGCGCAACTAATGAAAAACTGTTTTTT
TRBJ2-3,TRBD2,TRBV4-3,.,CASSQFLAGGSEGVKDTQYF,TGCGCCAGCAGCCAGTTCCTAGCGGGAGGATCCGAGGGGGTAAAAGATACGCAGTATTTT